This TCR beta chain was profiled in a study of OX40 agonist ivuxolimab in advanced cancers. Study-level background: In this cohort, patients received ivuxolimab, an agonistic anti-OX40 (CD134) antibody. A history of anti-PD-1, anti-PD-L1 or anti-CTLA-4 therapy was acceptable, and 40% had some. Mean age approximately 55 years, range about 23 to 85; roughly 82% male. The study, taken as a whole, reports: CD4+ and CD8+ blood T cells expanded clonally by week 6 at 0.1 to 3.0 mg/kg.

In the case of this clone: Its antigen is not known.

The protocol was immunoSEQ multiplex PCR, while the TCRdb copy is restricted to in-frame clones and leaves out a portion. The sample carries about 67,000 clones, roughly 81% recorded once. The CDR3 covers 15 residues. The germline V gene encodes CDR1 LGHNA and CDR2 YSLEER. The ends lost 3 bases at V and 1 base at J; junction bases unmatched: 2. V is TRBV4-3 and J is TRBJ2-2, with 7 bases lining up with TRBD1. The receptor was isolated from an adult with an advanced solid tumor such as melanoma, head and neck, liver or kidney cancer. Sample: CD4+ or CD8+ T cells sorted from blood, taken in a trial of the OX40 agonist ivuxolimab. CDR3 protein: CASSQRQGNTGELFF. In nucleotides, the CDR3 is TGCGCCAGCAGCCAGAGACAGGGGAACACCGGGGAGCTGTTTTTT.